This T cell receptor beta chain was sequenced for a study of somatic mutations in cytotoxic T cells in rheumatoid arthritis. Study details: Patients had 30 ml EDTA blood drawn right after diagnosis, before any treatment.

This table comes from immunoSEQ multiplex PCR, and its TCRdb copy is limited to in-frame clones, with some not included. Among about 17,000 clones listed, approximately 84% were seen once. Germline values: CDR1 SGHAT, CDR2 FQNNGV. Trimming at V came to 5 bases and at J to 6 bases, leaving 3 bases not matched to a gene. The CDR3 covers 12 residues. Whole-study findings and limits: Slight underrepresentation of TRBV07 in rheumatoid arthritis patients was not adjusted for multiple comparisons. Relative to age-matched healthy controls, rheumatoid arthritis patients did not differ significantly in CD8+ T-cell clonality.

Of note for this clone: Antigen: not known.

Input material: CD8+ T cells sorted from blood. This receptor was obtained from an adult with rheumatoid arthritis. The V and J genes are TRBV11-2 and TRBJ2-7, with 8 nucleotides matching TRBD1. CDR3 DNA: TGTGCCAGCAGCGTGACAGGGGTCGAGCAGTACTTC. Translation: CASSVTGVEQYF.